The 10 T cell receptor beta chains presented below share a single source sample, sequenced in a study of cytomegalovirus exposure and HLA in healthy donors. The PCR made use of 60 Vbeta and 13 Jbeta primers. TCRdb's copy holds only in-frame clones and misses some; the assay was immunoSEQ multiplex PCR. The table shows 150,000 to 200,000 clones, with roughly 87% occurring only once. The sequenced sample consisted of PBMCs. The source of these receptors is a man aged 50 or older in good health and CMV-seropositive.

The chain couples TRBV18 to TRBJ1-5, with TRBD1 matching 9 bases. Germline V gene data show CDR1 as KGHSH and CDR2 as LQKENI. Unmatched junction bases numbered 8, after V lost 3 bases and J lost 11 bases. CDR3 length: 14 amino acids. The CDR3 coding sequence is TGTGCCAGCTCACCCACAGGGGGCTTCGGAGCCCAGCATTTT. Its translation: CASSPTGGFGAQHF. The whole variable domain, remainder taken from reference TRBV18 and TRBJ1-5, is NAGVMQNPRHLVRRRGQEARLRCSPMKGHSHVYWYRQLPEEGLKFMVYLQKENIIDESGMPKERFSAEFPKEGPSILRIQQVVRGDSAAYFCASSPTGGFGAQHFGDGTRLSIL.

The chain combines TRBV28 with TRBJ2-7; 10 nucleotides align to TRBD1. The CDR3 runs 14 residues. J gave up 4 bases and V 6 bases, and 6 bases lay outside the gene matches. CDR1 MDHEN and CDR2 SYDVKM come from the germline V gene. CDR3 amino acids: CASRGRDRGYEQYF. CDR3 DNA: TGTGCCAGCAGAGGCCGGGACAGGGGTTACGAGCAGTACTTC.

The rearrangement uses TRBV5-1 and TRBJ1-3; D gene unclear. CDR1 and CDR2 from the germline V gene are SGHRS and YFSETQ. Trimming took 5 bases from V and 0 from J, leaving 9 bases between them. The CDR3 spans 14 residues. CDR3 sequence reads: CASRSASSGNTIYF. As DNA, the CDR3 is TGCGCCAGCAGATCAGCGAGCTCTGGAAACACCATATATTTT.

This clone has only a few counts. The chain couples TRBV10-1 to TRBJ2-2; possibly TRBD1 for D (6 bases). Germline V gene data show CDR1 as WNHNN and CDR2 as SYGVQD (reference sequence). Trimming took 6 bases from V and 2 from J, leaving 7 bases between them. This CDR3 is 13 amino acids long. The CDR3 coding sequence is TGCGCCAGCAGGGACAGTAACACCGGGGAGCTGTTTTTT. Protein sequence: CASRDSNTGELFF.

This clone was picked up one time. This sequence joins TRBV28 and TRBJ2-7, with 9 nucleotides matching TRBD1. This CDR3 is built from 14 residues. J was trimmed by 4 bases and V by 2 bases; bases with no gene match: 3. Germline values: CDR1 MDHEN, CDR2 SYDVKM. CDR3 coding DNA: TGTGCCAGCAGTTTAGAACAGGGGGCGTACGAGCAGTACTTC. It is translated as CASSLEQGAYEQYF.

The rearrangement joins TRBV9 to TRBJ1-2; 11 positions match TRBD1. Germline V CDR1 and CDR2: SGDLS, YYNGEE. This CDR3 has 16 residues. V lost 0 bases and J lost 6; bases outside the gene matches: 7. The CDR3 region is CASSVVGQGVFNGYTF. CDR3 nucleotide sequence: TGTGCCAGCAGCGTAGTGGGACAGGGGGTATTCAATGGCTACACCTTC.

Here the CDR3 DNA reads TGTGCCAGCACGCTAATGAACACTGAAGCTTTCTTT. It yields the protein CASTLMNTEAFF. The chain joins TRBV5-5 to TRBJ1-1; D unresolved. The CDR3 totals 12 residues. Germline CDR1 SGHKS, CDR2 YYEKEE (reference sequence). V was shortened by 6 bases and J by 0 bases, with 6 bases between the two germline ends.

This chain connects TRBV27 to TRBJ1-5; tentative D call: TRBD1 (6 bases). Germline V gene data show CDR1 as MNHEY and CDR2 as SMNVEV (reference sequence). The germline V and J ends were trimmed by 2 bases and 3 bases, with 17 bases remaining between them. This CDR3 region has 17 residues. The CDR3 nucleotides read TGTGCCAGCAGTTTAAGTGGTGGCAGGGGTTTCAATCAGCCCCAGCATTTT. Protein sequence: CASSLSGGRGFNQPQHF.

This rearrangement joins TRBV5-4 to TRBJ2-1; TRBD2 might be the D (6 bases). V lost 4 bases and J 5 bases, leaving 13 bases between the germline ends. Germline V lookup: CDR1 SGHNT, CDR2 YYREEE (reference sequence). The length of the CDR3 is 14 residues. The CDR3 DNA sequence: TGTGCCAGCAGCCCCATCGGGAGCCACAATGAGCAGTTCTTC. It is translated as CASSPIGSHNEQFF.

The gene calls are TRBV5-4 and TRBJ2-7, with D possibly being TRBD1 (5 bases). CDR1 and CDR2 (germline): SGHNT, YYREEE (reference sequence). The V end was cut by 0 bases, the J end by 5 bases, with 9 bases between. The CDR3 extends over 13 amino acids. In DNA, the CDR3 is TGTGCCAGCAGCTTGGGGGGCCGGGACGAGCAGTACTTC. Its protein is CASSLGGRDEQYF.